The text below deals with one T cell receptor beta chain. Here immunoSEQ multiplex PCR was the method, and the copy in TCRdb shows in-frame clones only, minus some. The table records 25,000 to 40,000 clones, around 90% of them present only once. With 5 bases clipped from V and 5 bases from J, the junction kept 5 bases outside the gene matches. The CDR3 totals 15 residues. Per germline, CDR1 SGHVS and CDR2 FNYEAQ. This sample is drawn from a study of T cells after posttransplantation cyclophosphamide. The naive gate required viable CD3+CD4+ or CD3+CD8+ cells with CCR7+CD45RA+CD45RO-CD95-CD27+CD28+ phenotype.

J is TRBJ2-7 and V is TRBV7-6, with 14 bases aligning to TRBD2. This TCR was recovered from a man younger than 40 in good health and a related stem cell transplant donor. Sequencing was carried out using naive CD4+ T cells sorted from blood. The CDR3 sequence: CASSAGLAGGHEQYF. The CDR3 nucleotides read TGTGCCAGCAGCGCCGGACTAGCGGGGGGCCACGAGCAGTACTTC.